This record concerns one TCR beta chain sequence. This clonotype occurred a few times. The clone's antigen remains unknown. No qualities accompany the bases; no much larger clone lies one base away. This sample is drawn from a study of human T cells and chemical hapten exposure (dated by TCRdb to the early 2020s). For the wider study: For sensitization, 2% DPC in acetone was applied to a 2 cm by 2 cm area of upper inner arm skin. Patients additionally received weekly therapeutic DPC doses to the scalp throughout the roughly 23-week study period. Patch testing on the upper back used Finn chambers containing 0.01% DPC, with scoring done after 6 days according to International Contact Dermatitis Research Group standards. The patient cohort, mostly female, included alopecia areata with under or over 50% scalp involvement, alopecia totalis and alopecia universalis. The libraries were sequenced as a pool, and the TCR yield per sample differed mostly because of small variations in library volumes within the pool. In alopecia patients, the study followed how the peripheral blood TCR repertoire changed in vivo over primary and secondary sensitization to diphenylcyclopropenone (DPC), a hapten. Blood was sampled from patients pre-sensitization (week 0) and at 2, 6 and about 24 weeks after DPC sensitization. Blood for TCR sequencing was provided by twenty-nine alopecia patients at one to four time points (pre-sensitization, 2, 6 and 24 weeks). Beyond this particular receptor, the publication reports: Patch test score was positively correlated with the number of PT1 expanded TCRs, with significance at thresholds 8, 16 and 32 but not at 4. Significantly more large CDR3 similarity clusters were formed by expanded TCRs than by pre-sensitization or healthy control sets, consistent with antigen-driven responses. DPC sensitization did not change the number of TCRs with a frequency above 1 in 1000, and there was no evidence of changes in global repertoire structure. Alopecia, a presumed autoimmune disease, was present in all patients, so the immune response of the patients might differ from that of healthy individuals. Repeated subsampling changed both the strength of the expansion versus patch-test correlation and the threshold at which that correlation became significant.

At the junction V is shortened by 5 bases and J by 9 bases; bases outside the gene matches: 15. The CDR1 and CDR2 encoded by the germline V gene are SGHAT and FQNNGV. Taken from cysteine to phenylalanine, the CDR3 has 16 residues. The read is trimmed to its CDR3 DNA, 48 bases read in frame from base 1. The method behind the library was RACE. Instrument used: NextSeq 500. Library preparation attached unique molecular identifiers to individual cDNA molecules for quantitative, reproducible TCR counting. From each blood RNA sample, both TCR alpha and TCR beta chains were sequenced. As for how the authors treated the data: The median number of TCRs per sample was 90,000 to 100,000, ranging from about 23,224 to 690,600. V, J and CDR3 annotation of the TCR reads was performed with the Decombinator software suite. To make PS versus PT1 abundance plots, every sample was subsampled to the same number of TCRs (28,000). Expanded TCRs were defined as absent before sensitization and observed at least eight times at the 2-week time point. The public sequencing data were trimmed at Q25 with fastp and processed into clonotypes with MiXCR by TCRdb, which kept only in-frame beta chains. A single entry per CDR3 protein holds the most common genes and DNA from its merged rows. The V and J calls and clone size are TCRdb's, not the authors'. In all, the sample holds some 96,000 distinct CDR3 sequences, and approximately 8.6% of those were seen once. Approximately 2% of the sample belongs to the ten largest clones.

The sample's time point label is to be understood as: patch test 2, 6 weeks after DPC sensitization. In light of the paper, this sample's treatment or condition label describes: therapeutic diphenylcyclopropenone sensitization with weekly scalp DPC. At each patch-test visit, blood was drawn before the patch test was applied. Eligible patients were aged 18 to 70, diagnosed with alopecia, deemed suitable for DPC therapy, and excluded if pregnant. Total RNA was isolated from unfractionated whole blood collected in Tempus Blood RNA tubes. In this chain, TRBV11-2 is recombined with TRBJ2-1; a stretch of 8 junction bases matches TRBD2. The source was whole blood, collected in connection with sensitization to the hapten diphenylcyclopropenone (DPC). The TCR comes from a woman between 35 and 50 years old with alopecia areata. Some clones in this sample may be carry-over from other donors' samples. At the DNA level, the sequence is TGTGCCAGCAGCCCAAGGGCCGTTTTGGCGGGGGGTGAGCAGTTCTTC. Its product reads: CASSPRAVLAGGEQFF.